The subject of this entry is one T cell receptor beta chain. Its target is unknown. In the PCR, 60 Vbeta and 13 Jbeta primers were used. Assay used: immunoSEQ multiplex PCR; TCRdb lists only in-frame clones, some missing. The sample records about 230,000 clones, 85% being singletons. The sample is drawn from a study of cytomegalovirus exposure and HLA in healthy donors. Whole-study findings and limits: Three chains tied to CMV proved CMV antigen-specific in vitro. Associated with cytomegalovirus, according to the listing, were fewer than 200 TCR beta chains. Sequence variants that were highly shared formed a cluster that was likely a sequencing artifact.

This donor lacks a recorded CMV serostatus. The CDR3 loop spans 13 amino acids. Trimming pared 2 bases from V and 5 bases from J, leaving 8 bases between. The germline CDR1 and CDR2 sequences are SGHDT and YYEEEE. The J gene is TRBJ1-5, the V gene TRBV5-6; TRBD1 is a possible D gene (6 bases). Sequencing was performed on PBMCs. The receptor was isolated from a human donor in good health. The CDR3, as DNA: TGTGCCAGCAGCTTCGGACAGTATCAGCCCCAGCATTTT. Amino acids: CASSFGQYQPQHF.